This TCR beta chain was sequenced during a study of cytomegalovirus exposure and HLA in healthy donors. PCR involved 60 Vbeta and 13 Jbeta primers. Original data processing: Later, about 80 million unique TCR beta chains were counted in an analysis, and roughly 11 million of them were shared. TCRdb keeps only in-frame clones here, not all; method: immunoSEQ multiplex PCR. From that table come the V and J calls and clone size; the DNA was used to work out D and trimming. The sample records approximately 180,000 clones, over 60% being singletons. V was trimmed by 7 bases and J by 6 bases, leaving 15 bases between them. The germline V gene has CDR1 MNHGY and CDR2 SAAAGT. The CDR3 loop spans 13 amino acids. As to this clone: Its target is not known.

The study's findings and limits: A later analysis reportedly found that, within productive TCRs, an Asian-associated ancestry cluster had fewer N-insertions than the mean observed across the approximately 600 donors. Through in vitro validation, a few CMV-associated chains were shown to be specific for CMV antigens.

The chain joins TRBV6-8 to TRBJ2-5; the D is unclear. The sample consisted of PBMCs. The source is a woman aged 40 to 50 in good health and CMV-seronegative. In DNA, the CDR3 is TGTGCCAGCACCCCTCCGCGTGAACAGACCCAGTACTTC. Translated, it gives CASTPPREQTQYF.